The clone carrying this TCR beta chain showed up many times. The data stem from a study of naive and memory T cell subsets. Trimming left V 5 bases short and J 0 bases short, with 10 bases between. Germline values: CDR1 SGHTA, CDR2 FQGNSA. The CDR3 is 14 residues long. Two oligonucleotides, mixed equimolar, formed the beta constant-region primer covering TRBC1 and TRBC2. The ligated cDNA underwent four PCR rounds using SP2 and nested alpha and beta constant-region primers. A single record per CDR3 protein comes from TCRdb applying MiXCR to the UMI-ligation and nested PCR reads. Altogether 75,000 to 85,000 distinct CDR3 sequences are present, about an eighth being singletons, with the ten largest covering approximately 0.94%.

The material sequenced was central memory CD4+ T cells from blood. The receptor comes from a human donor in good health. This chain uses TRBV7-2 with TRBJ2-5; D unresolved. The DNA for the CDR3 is TGTGCCAGCAGCCCTATGGGGTACCAAGAGACCCAGTACTTC. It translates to CASSPMGYQETQYF.